This T cell receptor beta chain was sequenced for a study of cytomegalovirus exposure and HLA in healthy donors. Across the study: A preliminary data release comprised 91 million or so unique TCRs obtained from HLA-typed donors.

This CDR3 is built from 19 residues. After removal of 0 bases from V and 0 bases from J, the junction contained 10 bases not matched to a gene. Germline V lookup: CDR1 SGHDN, CDR2 FVKESK. On this clone itself: Antigen unknown.

Study-level points and caveats: Accurate prediction of HLA-A and HLA-B alleles (for most subjects) was reportedly achieved from TCR beta sequences. 87-base-pair reads could not separate some V segments, including TRBV6-2 and TRBV6-3.

The PCR was carried out with 60 Vbeta primers and 13 Jbeta primers. Original processing notes: The authors later counted about 80 million unique TCR beta chains, roughly 10 million of them shared. Profiling relied on immunoSEQ multiplex PCR, and the TCRdb table lists in-frame clones only, not all of them. V and J calls and clone size are copied from that table; D and trimming were computed from the DNA. This table has some 110,000 clones, 65% to 80% appearing once. The sequence derives from a young man in good health and CMV-seropositive. Sequencing was carried out using PBMCs. This sequence joins TRBV14 and TRBJ1-2, with 10 bases that match TRBD1. The CDR3 is CASSQETGGARMTNYGYTF. DNA of the CDR3: TGTGCCAGCAGCCAAGAGACAGGGGGCGCGAGAATGACTAACTATGGCTACACCTTC.